The 20 T cell receptor beta chains below come from one sample, sequenced in a study of cytomegalovirus exposure and HLA in healthy donors. Primers: 60 Vbeta forward and 13 Jbeta reverse. Profiled with immunoSEQ multiplex PCR; TCRdb holds only in-frame clones, not every one. Of some 150,000 clones in the sample, 70% to 85% were seen once. The sample consisted of PBMCs. All receptors come from a man aged 25 to 45 in good health and CMV-seropositive.

The V gene is TRBV6-6, the J gene TRBJ2-6; TRBD1 agrees at 9 bases. V trimming: 5 bases; J trimming: 1 base; junction bases outside the gene matches: 3. CDR1 is MNHNY and CDR2 is SVGAGI in the germline V gene (reference sequence). The CDR3 has 16 amino acids. CDR3 residues: CASSNGQGSGANVLTF. The CDR3 region has the DNA TGTGCCAGCAGTAACGGACAGGGGTCTGGGGCCAACGTCCTGACTTTC.

The rearrangement uses TRBV13 and TRBJ2-3; perhaps TRBD2 as D (5 bases). The germline V gene has CDR1 PRHDT and CDR2 FYEKMQ (reference sequence). V lost 2 bases, J lost 4 bases, and 22 bases lay in between. There are 18 residues in the CDR3. DNA for the CDR3: TGTGCCAGCAGCTTAACGACTACCGGACCCCCGAGCGCAGATACGCAGTATTTT. This encodes CASSLTTTGPPSADTQYF. Full variable domain (rest looked up from reference TRBV13 and TRBJ2-3): AAGVIQSPRHLIKEKRETATLKCYPIPRHDTVYWYQQGPGQDPQFLISFYEKMQSDKGSIPDRFSAQQFSDYHSELNMSSLELGDSALYFCASSLTTTGPPSADTQYFGPGTRLTVL.

The chain uses TRBV9 and TRBJ2-2; possibly TRBD2 for D (6 bases). V was cut by 10 bases and J by 6 bases, with 13 bases left in between. The CDR3 contains 12 residues. Germline CDR1 SGDLS, CDR2 YYNGEE. CDR3 sequence: CAGPGRPGELFF. The CDR3, as DNA: TGTGCCGGTCCGGGGAGGCCCGGGGAGCTGTTTTTT.

The rearrangement joins TRBV1 to TRBJ2-3; the DNA was not used to check the table's D call, TRBD2. TRBV1 is annotated as a pseudogene. This CDR3 region has 14 residues. Here the CDR3 DNA reads TGCACCAGCACCCCGGGGGAGTTCACAGATACGCAGTATTTT. This encodes CTSTPGEFTDTQYF.

The rearrangement uses TRBV11-2 and TRBJ2-1, with D tentatively TRBD1 (6 bases). Germline loops: CDR1 SGHAT, CDR2 FQNNGV. The V end lost 3 bases, the J end lost 5 bases, and 11 bases lay between the germline ends. CDR3 length: 14 residues. CDR3 DNA sequence: TGTGCCAGCAGCTTGGCCCAGGGGAACAATGAGCAGTTCTTC. Translated: CASSLAQGNNEQFF.

The rearrangement uses TRBV5-1 and TRBJ2-3; 8 positions agree with TRBD2. Germline V gene lookup returns CDR1 SGHRS and CDR2 YFSETQ. The V gene end was trimmed by 0 bases and the J gene end by 3 bases; junction bases not matched to a gene: 6. This CDR3 has 16 amino acids. CDR3 DNA sequence: TGCGCCAGCAGCTTGGCCTATAGCGGGGCGACAGATACGCAGTATTTT. Its protein product is CASSLAYSGATDTQYF.

Only a few counts were recorded for this clone. The chain carries TRBV2 and TRBJ1-1; possibly TRBD1 for D (6 bases). Germline lookup yields CDR1 SNHLY and CDR2 FYNNEI. This CDR3 is 15 amino acids long. V was shortened by 5 bases and J by 1 base, with 14 bases between the two germline ends. The CDR3 nucleotides are TGTGCCAGCAGTCCCCGACAGGTACGGAACACTGAAGCTTTCTTT. It yields the protein CASSPRQVRNTEAFF.

The rearrangement uses TRBV6-1 and TRBJ2-7; D call uncertain. Trimming pared 1 base from V and 3 bases from J, leaving 13 bases between. Germline values: CDR1 MNHNS, CDR2 SASEGT. The CDR3 spans 15 residues. The CDR3 nucleotides are TGTGCCAGCAGTGAAGGGGCCGGAAACTTCTACGAGCAGTACTTC. Its protein product is CASSEGAGNFYEQYF.

V and J are TRBV5-1 and TRBJ2-3; 8 bases align to TRBD2. The J segment lost 3 bases and the V segment lost 4 bases, leaving 10 bases of the junction unmatched. The CDR3 length is 16 residues. Germline lookup yields CDR1 SGHRS and CDR2 YFSETQ. The CDR3 region is CASSQAPGGGTDTQYF. The CDR3 coding sequence is TGCGCCAGCAGCCAGGCCCCCGGGGGGGGTACAGATACGCAGTATTTT.

In DNA form, the CDR3 reads TGTGCCATCATGGGACTCTCATCGGAGGAGCAGTACTTC. It translates to CAIMGLSSEEQYF. J is TRBJ2-7 and V is TRBV10-3; TRBD2 is a possible D gene (6 bases). Between the trimmed V and J ends, which lost 7 bases and 7 bases, there was a span of 17 bases. CDR1 is ENHRY and CDR2 is SYGVKD in the germline V gene. The CDR3 has 13 amino acids.

The chain couples TRBV7-3 to TRBJ1-1; 7 positions match TRBD1. The V and J ends lost 5 bases and 0 bases, in that order; junction bases with no gene match: 9. The CDR3 contains 16 residues. Looked up from germline, CDR1 is SGHTA and CDR2 is FQGTGA. CDR3 DNA sequence: TGTGCCAGCAGCCCCACCCCAGACAGGGTGAACACTGAAGCTTTCTTT. Translation: CASSPTPDRVNTEAFF.

The rearrangement uses TRBV7-9 and TRBJ2-2; 9 bases are a match to TRBD1. The CDR3 runs to 15 residues. Germline CDR1 and CDR2: SEHNR and FQNEAQ (reference sequence). The J segment lost 4 bases and the V segment lost 5 bases, leaving 5 bases of the junction unmatched. In DNA, the CDR3 is TGTGCCAGCAGCCTGGGACAGGGAGGCACCGGGGAGCTGTTTTTT. Protein: CASSLGQGGTGELFF.

The rearrangement uses TRBV19 and TRBJ2-7, with TRBD2 identical over 11 bases. Germline values: CDR1 LNHDA, CDR2 SQIVND (reference sequence). With V trimmed by 9 bases and J by 6 bases, 10 bases remained unmatched. The CDR3 runs to 14 residues. The chain's CDR3 is CASSFGTSGREQYF. DNA for the CDR3: TGTGCCAGCTCCTTCGGGACTAGCGGACGCGAGCAGTACTTC. Drawing the rest from reference TRBV19 and TRBJ2-7, the complete variable domain is DGGITQSPKYLFRKEGQNVTLSCEQNLNHDAMYWYRQDPGQGLRLIYYSQIVNDFQKGDIAEGYSVSREKKESFPLTVTSAQKNPTAFYLCASSFGTSGREQYFGPGTRLTVT.

V and J are TRBV5-3 and TRBJ2-1; 7 bases map to TRBD2. Being an ORF, TRBV5-3 has a function that is uncertain. This CDR3 region has 16 residues. The V gene end was trimmed by 3 bases and the J gene end by 5 bases; junction bases not matched to a gene: 11. CDR3 nucleotide sequence: TGTGCCAGAAGCTCCTCGGGGAGGGAGGATGACAATGAGCAGTTCTTC. This translates into CARSSSGREDDNEQFF.

V gene TRBV11-1 combines with J gene TRBJ2-7; D possibly corresponds to TRBD2 (6 bases). V was clipped by 5 bases and J by 3 bases, with 20 bases between them. The CDR3 spans 16 residues. Germline assignment: CDR1 SGHAT and CDR2 FQDESV (reference sequence). The CDR3 loop is CASSPRDWDVIYEQYF. CDR3 in DNA: TGTGCCAGCAGCCCAAGGGACTGGGACGTAATCTACGAGCAGTACTTC.

The sample holds many counts of this clone. V usage is TRBV7-6 and J usage is TRBJ1-2; D might be TRBD1 (6 bases). CDR1 is SGHVS and CDR2 is FNYEAQ in the germline V gene. V dropped 3 bases and J dropped 8 bases, with 19 bases sitting between them. This CDR3 spans 15 amino acids. The CDR3 is CASSLSPGGAEGYTF. For the CDR3, the DNA is TGTGCCAGCAGCTTGAGCCCGGGGGGCGCTGAGGGCTACACCTTC.

The chain recombines TRBV18 with TRBJ2-4; TRBD2 agrees at 15 bases. Germline CDR1 is KGHSH and CDR2 is LQKENI. The V gene end was trimmed by 2 bases and the J gene end by 3 bases; junction bases not matched to a gene: 2. The CDR3 has 17 residues. The CDR3 is CASSPTGLAGGKNIQYF. CDR3 sequence (DNA): TGTGCCAGCTCACCAACGGGACTAGCGGGAGGCAAAAACATTCAGTACTTC.

The count of this clone is one. The V call is TRBV7-2, the J call TRBJ1-1, with D possibly matching TRBD1 (5 bases). Trimming shortened V by 4 bases and J by 1 base, and 13 bases separated the two germline ends. Germline CDR1 and CDR2: SGHTA and FQGNSA. The CDR3 contains 15 residues. CDR3 residues: CASSYSGTANTEAFF. The CDR3 coding sequence is TGTGCCAGCAGCTATTCCGGGACTGCGAACACTGAAGCTTTCTTT.

The chain uses TRBV5-1 and TRBJ1-1; a weak D match, TRBD1 (5 bases). The CDR3 covers 13 residues. Per germline, CDR1 SGHRS and CDR2 YFSETQ. V was pared by 2 bases and J by 3 bases, with 8 bases between. CDR3 in amino acids: CASSFGGDTEAFF. Here the CDR3 DNA reads TGCGCCAGCAGCTTCGGGGGAGACACTGAAGCTTTCTTT.

The rearrangement joins TRBV5-1 to TRBJ2-5, with D hard to call. The J call is uncertain, as TRBJ2-7 better fits the DNA end. CDR3 length: 16 residues. The germline CDR1 and CDR2 sequences are SGHRS and YFSETQ. The CDR3 coding sequence is TGCGCCAGCAGCTTGGCCAAAACACAACTCACCAGCGAGCAGTACTTC. Its translation is CASSLAKTQLTSEQYF.